This T cell receptor (beta chain) is from a study of blood T cell repertoires in COVID-19. Background on the study: Sample material is recorded as cDNA or gDNA derived from T cells, B-cell-depleted T cells, or PBMCs.

Per the original data handling: Amplification of reference gene primers provided the estimated nucleated cell counts. The protocol was immunoSEQ multiplex PCR, while the TCRdb copy is restricted to in-frame clones and leaves out a portion. The V and J calls and clone size come from that table; D and trimming were worked out from the DNA. The sample contains 40,000 to 50,000 clones, 77% of which appear only once. The V gene lost 0 bases and the J gene lost 1 base, with 10 bases spanning the gap. In germline, CDR1 is MGHRA, CDR2 YSYEKL. The CDR3 totals 15 residues. In regard to this clone: The same CDR3 also results from other DNA sequences found in this sample.

The source of this sequence is a woman in her 70s with acute or convalescent COVID-19. Sample: peripheral blood. The chain links TRBV4-1 to TRBJ2-7; D gene ambiguous. In DNA, the CDR3 is TGCGCCAGCAGCCAAGATCCCTATCTTTCCTACGAGCAGTACTTC. This encodes CASSQDPYLSYEQYF.